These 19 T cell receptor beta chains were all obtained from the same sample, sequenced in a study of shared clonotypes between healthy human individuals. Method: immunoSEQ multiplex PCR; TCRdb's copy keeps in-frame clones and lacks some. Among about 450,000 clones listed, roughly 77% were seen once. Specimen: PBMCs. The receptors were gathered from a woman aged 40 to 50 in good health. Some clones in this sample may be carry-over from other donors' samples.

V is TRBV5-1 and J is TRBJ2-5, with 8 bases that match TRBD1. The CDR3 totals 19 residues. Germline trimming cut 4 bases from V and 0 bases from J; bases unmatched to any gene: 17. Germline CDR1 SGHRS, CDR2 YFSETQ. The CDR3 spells CASSMTGAGGMGNQETQYF. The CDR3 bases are TGCGCCAGCAGCATGACAGGGGCCGGGGGCATGGGGAACCAAGAGACCCAGTACTTC.

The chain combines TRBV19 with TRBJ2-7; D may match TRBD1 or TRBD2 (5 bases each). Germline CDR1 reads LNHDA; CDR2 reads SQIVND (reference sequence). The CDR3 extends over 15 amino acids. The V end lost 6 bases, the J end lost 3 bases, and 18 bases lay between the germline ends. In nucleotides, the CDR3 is TGTGCCAGTAGCGCCCGGGACGGAGCGATCTACGAGCAGTACTTC. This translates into CASSARDGAIYEQYF.

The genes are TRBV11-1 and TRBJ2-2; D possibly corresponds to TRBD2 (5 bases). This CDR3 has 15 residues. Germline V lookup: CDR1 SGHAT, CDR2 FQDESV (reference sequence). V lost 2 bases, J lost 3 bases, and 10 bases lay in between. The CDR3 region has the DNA TGTGCCAGCAGCTTACGGGGAAGGGACACCGGGGAGCTGTTTTTT. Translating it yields CASSLRGRDTGELFF.

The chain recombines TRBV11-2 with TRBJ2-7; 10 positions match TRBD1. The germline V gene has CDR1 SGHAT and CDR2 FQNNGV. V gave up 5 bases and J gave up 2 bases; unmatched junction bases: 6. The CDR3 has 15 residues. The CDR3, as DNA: TGTGCCAGCAGCGCCGGGACAGGGGCTCCCTACGAGCAGTACTTC. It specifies CASSAGTGAPYEQYF.

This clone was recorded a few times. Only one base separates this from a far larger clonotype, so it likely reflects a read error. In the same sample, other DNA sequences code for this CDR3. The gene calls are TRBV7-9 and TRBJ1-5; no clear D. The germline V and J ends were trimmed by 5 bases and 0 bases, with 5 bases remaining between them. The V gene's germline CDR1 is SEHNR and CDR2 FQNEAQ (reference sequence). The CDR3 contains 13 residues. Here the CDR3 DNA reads TGTGCCAGCAGCCGGGATAGCAATCAGCCCCAGCATTTT. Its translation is CASSRDSNQPQHF.

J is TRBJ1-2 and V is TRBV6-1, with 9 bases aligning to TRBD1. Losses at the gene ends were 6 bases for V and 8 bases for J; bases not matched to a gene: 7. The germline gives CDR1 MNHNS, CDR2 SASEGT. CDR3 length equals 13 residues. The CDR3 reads CASSDRGFGGYTF. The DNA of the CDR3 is TGTGCCAGCAGCGACAGGGGGTTCGGCGGCTACACCTTC.

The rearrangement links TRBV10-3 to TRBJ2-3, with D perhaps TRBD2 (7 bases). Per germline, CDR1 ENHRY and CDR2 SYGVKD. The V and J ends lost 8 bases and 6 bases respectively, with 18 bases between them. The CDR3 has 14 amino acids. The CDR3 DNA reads TGTGCCATCGGACTAGGGGGTTTTATTGATACGCAGTATTTT. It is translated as CAIGLGGFIDTQYF.

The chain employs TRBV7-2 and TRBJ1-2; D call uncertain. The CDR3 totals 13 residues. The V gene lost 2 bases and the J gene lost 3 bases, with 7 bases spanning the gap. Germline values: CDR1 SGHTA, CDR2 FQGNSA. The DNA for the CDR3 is TGTGCCAGCAGCTTATTTACCCACTATGGCTACACCTTC. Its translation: CASSLFTHYGYTF.

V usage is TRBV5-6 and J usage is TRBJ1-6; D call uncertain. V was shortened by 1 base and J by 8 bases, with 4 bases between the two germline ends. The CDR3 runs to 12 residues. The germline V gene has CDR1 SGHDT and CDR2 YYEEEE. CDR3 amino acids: CASSLRDSPLHF. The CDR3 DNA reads TGTGCCAGCAGCTTGAGGGATTCACCCCTCCACTTT.

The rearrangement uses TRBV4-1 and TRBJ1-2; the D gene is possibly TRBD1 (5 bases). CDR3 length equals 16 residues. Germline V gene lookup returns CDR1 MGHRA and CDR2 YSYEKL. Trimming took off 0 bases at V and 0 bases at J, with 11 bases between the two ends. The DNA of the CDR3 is TGCGCCAGCAGCCAAGATGCGGGGCAGGCTAACTATGGCTACACCTTC. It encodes CASSQDAGQANYGYTF.

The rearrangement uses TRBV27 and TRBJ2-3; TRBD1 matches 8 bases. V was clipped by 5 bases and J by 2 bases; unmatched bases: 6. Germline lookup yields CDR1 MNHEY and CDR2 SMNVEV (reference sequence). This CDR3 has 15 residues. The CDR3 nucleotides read TGTGCCAGCAGTGCCGGACAGGGCGCCACAGATACGCAGTATTTT. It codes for CASSAGQGATDTQYF.

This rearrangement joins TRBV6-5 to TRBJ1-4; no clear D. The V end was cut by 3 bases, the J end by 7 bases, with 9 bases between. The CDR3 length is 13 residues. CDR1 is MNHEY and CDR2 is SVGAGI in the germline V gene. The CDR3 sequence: CASSYLSSEKLFF. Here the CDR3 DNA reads TGTGCCAGCAGTTATTTGTCTTCTGAAAAACTGTTTTTT.

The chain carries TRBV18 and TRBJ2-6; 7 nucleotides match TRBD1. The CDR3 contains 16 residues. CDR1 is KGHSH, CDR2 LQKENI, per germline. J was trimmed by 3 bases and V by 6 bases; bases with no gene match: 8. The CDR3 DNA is TGTGCCAGCTCGTCCGTATCAGGGGGTGGGGCCAACGTCCTGACTTTC. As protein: CASSSVSGGGANVLTF.

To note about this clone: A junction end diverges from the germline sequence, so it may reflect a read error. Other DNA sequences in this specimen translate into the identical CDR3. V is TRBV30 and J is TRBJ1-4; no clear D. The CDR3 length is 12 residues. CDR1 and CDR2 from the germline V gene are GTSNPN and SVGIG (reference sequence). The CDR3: CAWSVLDEKLFF. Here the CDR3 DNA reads TGTGCCTGGAGTGTACTTGATGAAAAACTGTTCTTT.

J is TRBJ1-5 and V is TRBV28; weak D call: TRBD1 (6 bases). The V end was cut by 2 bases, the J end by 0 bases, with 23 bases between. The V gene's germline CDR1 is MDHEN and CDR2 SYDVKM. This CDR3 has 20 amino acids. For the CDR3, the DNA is TGTGCCAGCAGTTTAATCCCTCTGCGGGACATTCACTTTAGCAATCAGCCCCAGCATTTT. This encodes CASSLIPLRDIHFSNQPQHF.

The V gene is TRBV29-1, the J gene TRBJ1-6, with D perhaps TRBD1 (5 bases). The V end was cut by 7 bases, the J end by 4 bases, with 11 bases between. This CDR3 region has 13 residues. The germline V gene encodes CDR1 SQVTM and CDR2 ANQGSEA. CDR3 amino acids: CSARGDYNSPLHF. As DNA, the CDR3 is TGCAGCGCTAGGGGCGATTATAATTCACCCCTCCACTTT. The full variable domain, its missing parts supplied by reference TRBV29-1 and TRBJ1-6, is SAVISQKPSRDICQRGTSLTIQCQVDSQVTMMFWYRQQPGQSLTLIATANQGSEATYESGFVIDKFPISRPNLTFSTLTVSNMSPEDSSIYLCSARGDYNSPLHFGNGTRLTVT.

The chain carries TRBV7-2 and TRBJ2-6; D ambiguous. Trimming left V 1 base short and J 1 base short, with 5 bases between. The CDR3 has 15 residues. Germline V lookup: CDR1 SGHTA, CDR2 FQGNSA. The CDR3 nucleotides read TGTGCCAGCAGCTTAGTGGGATCTGGGGCCAACGTCCTGACTTTC. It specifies CASSLVGSGANVLTF. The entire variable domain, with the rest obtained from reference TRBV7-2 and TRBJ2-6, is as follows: GAGVSQSPSNKVTEKGKDVELRCDPISGHTALYWYRQSLGQGLEFLIYFQGNSAPDKSGLPSDRFSAERTGGSVSTLTIQRTQQEDSAVYLCASSLVGSGANVLTFGAGSRLTVL.

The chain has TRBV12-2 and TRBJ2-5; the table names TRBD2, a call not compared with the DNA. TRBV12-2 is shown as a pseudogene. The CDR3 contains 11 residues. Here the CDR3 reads CASRCLETQYF. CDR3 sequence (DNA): TGTGCAAGTCGCTGTCTAGAGACCCAGTACTTC.

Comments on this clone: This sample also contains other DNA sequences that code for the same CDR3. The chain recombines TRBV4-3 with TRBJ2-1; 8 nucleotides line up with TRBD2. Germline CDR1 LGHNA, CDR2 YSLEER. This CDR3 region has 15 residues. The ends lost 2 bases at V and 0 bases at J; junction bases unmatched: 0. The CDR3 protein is CASSQTSGSYNEQFF. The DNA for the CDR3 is TGCGCCAGCAGCCAAACTAGCGGCTCCTACAATGAGCAGTTCTTC.